This T cell receptor (beta chain) was sequenced during a study of blood T cell repertoires in COVID-19. Overall study context: Both acute and convalescent COVID-19 samples were obtained from the United States, Italy and Spain. Sources were T cells, B-cell-depleted T cells, or PBMCs; the material itself was cDNA or gDNA.

Germline values: CDR1 MNHEY, CDR2 SVGEGT. V lost 2 bases, J lost 1 base, and 5 bases lay in between. There are 14 residues in the CDR3. In the original processing: Amplified reference gene primers provided the basis for estimating nucleated cell counts. Sequencing used immunoSEQ multiplex PCR; TCRdb keeps in-frame clones, though not all of them. The V and J calls and clone size were taken over from that table, and D and trimming were inferred from the DNA. This table holds 70,000 to 90,000 clones, around 81% found once. The sequenced material came from peripheral blood. The sequence derives from a human donor in a cohort sampled during active COVID-19. The chain is built from TRBV6-2 or TRBV6-3 and TRBJ1-4; no reliable D call. The CDR3 nucleotides are TGTGCCAGCAGTTACGGAGGAACTAATGAAAAACTGTTTTTT. It encodes CASSYGGTNEKLFF.